Following are 15 T cell receptor beta chains from one sample sequenced in a study of blood T cell repertoires in COVID-19 (dated by TCRdb to the early 2020s). Library method: the immunoSEQ multiplex PCR assay. TCRdb obtained this table from immuneACCESS and retained in-frame rearrangements with V and J assigned. These tables miss some clones; where compared with another copy, unresolved V genes account for less than half of the shortfall, and the remainder is unexplained. Across this sample there are 13,000 or so clones, with around 76% seen only once. The top ten constitute 40% to 45% of the sample. The material sequenced was peripheral blood. All receptors come from an elderly woman with acute or convalescent COVID-19.

The chain is built from TRBV9 and TRBJ1-3; D perhaps matches TRBD1 (5 bases). Trimming left V 0 bases short and J 2 bases short, with 6 bases between. The CDR3 consists of 14 residues. The germline gives CDR1 SGDLS, CDR2 YYNGEE. Written as DNA, the CDR3 is TGTGCCAGCAGCGTAGGGGGGGCTGGAAACACCATATATTTT. This sequence encodes CASSVGGAGNTIYF.

The chain combines TRBV29-1 with TRBJ2-2, with 14 bases that match TRBD2. The CDR3 is made up of 17 amino acids. V lost 1 base and J lost 4; bases outside the gene matches: 5. Germline V gene sequence: CDR1 SQVTM, CDR2 ANQGSEA. The CDR3 sequence: CSVEGGLAGALTGELFF. DNA of the CDR3: TGCAGCGTTGAAGGGGGACTAGCGGGGGCGCTCACCGGGGAGCTGTTTTTT.

This clone was counted at least ten times. V is TRBV4-2 and J is TRBJ2-1; 8 bases are a match to TRBD2. Germline CDR1 is LGHNA and CDR2 is YNFKEQ. V trimming: 4 bases; J trimming: 5 bases; junction bases outside the gene matches: 7. The CDR3 spans 15 residues. CDR3 residues: CASSLRASGHNEQFF. Written as DNA, the CDR3 is TGTGCCAGCAGCCTCCGGGCTAGCGGGCACAATGAGCAGTTCTTC.

This clone was picked up one time. The V call is TRBV7-2, the J call TRBJ2-1; D possibly corresponds to TRBD1 (6 bases). Trimming removed 0 bases at V and 9 bases at J, with 12 bases between. The CDR3 spans 14 residues. Germline V gene lookup returns CDR1 SGHTA and CDR2 FQGNSA. The DNA of the CDR3 is TGTGCCAGCAGCTTAGCGTGGCAGGGGAGTGAGCAGTTCTTC. The encoded protein is CASSLAWQGSEQFF.

J is TRBJ1-1 and V is TRBV5-8; D perhaps matches TRBD1 (6 bases). This CDR3 has 17 residues. The germline gives CDR1 SGHTS, CDR2 YDEGEE. Deletions cut 1 base from V and 0 bases from J, with 16 bases between. The DNA for the CDR3 is TGTGCCAGCAGCTTGATGCAGGGGTCGAGTTTGAACACTGAAGCTTTCTTT. Amino acids: CASSLMQGSSLNTEAFF.

J is TRBJ2-1 and V is TRBV29-1; 12 positions match TRBD2. V trimming: 7 bases; J trimming: 2 bases; junction bases outside the gene matches: 0. The CDR3 length is 13 residues. Germline V lookup: CDR1 SQVTM, CDR2 ANQGSEA. The CDR3 reads CSASGGAYNEQFF. The DNA for the CDR3 is TGCAGCGCTAGCGGGGGGGCCTACAATGAGCAGTTCTTC.

The chain carries TRBV5-1 and TRBJ2-1; 10 positions agree with TRBD1. V lost 0 bases, J lost 7 bases, and 4 bases stayed unmatched. Germline assignment: CDR1 SGHRS and CDR2 YFSETQ. The CDR3 consists of 15 residues. The CDR3 here is CASSLGQGAVNEQFF. DNA for the CDR3: TGCGCCAGCAGCTTGGGACAGGGGGCAGTGAATGAGCAGTTCTTC.

This clone has more than one count but fewer than ten. The chain couples TRBV7-2 to TRBJ2-5; possibly TRBD1 for D (5 bases). This CDR3 comprises 15 residues. Germline CDR1 is SGHTA and CDR2 is FQGNSA. Trimming shortened V by 4 bases and J by 2 bases, and 14 bases separated the two germline ends. CDR3 amino acids: CASSSLWGQQETQYF. For the CDR3, the DNA is TGTGCCAGCAGCTCCCTTTGGGGCCAGCAAGAGACCCAGTACTTC.

J is TRBJ2-2 and V is TRBV4-2, with 10 bases that match TRBD1. The ends lost 3 bases at V and 2 bases at J; junction bases unmatched: 3. The CDR3 contains 16 residues. CDR1 is LGHNA, CDR2 YNFKEQ, per germline. The CDR3 sequence is CASSQTGGGNTGELFF. CDR3 DNA sequence: TGTGCCAGCAGCCAGACAGGGGGCGGAAACACCGGGGAGCTGTTTTTT.

This clone was seen a few times. The chain employs TRBV12-3 or TRBV12-4 and TRBJ1-1, with D perhaps matching TRBD1 (5 bases). The CDR3 loop spans 13 amino acids. V shed 5 bases and J shed 11 bases, with 18 bases lying between them. CDR3 sequence reads: CASSPSTDRTAFF. DNA of the CDR3: TGTGCCAGCAGTCCCTCAACCGACAGAACCGCTTTCTTT.

The chain links TRBV24-1 to TRBJ2-7; 7 bases line up with TRBD1. This CDR3 region has 16 residues. Germline-derived CDR1 and CDR2 are KGHDR and SFDVKD. With V trimmed by 4 bases and J by 5 bases, 13 bases remained unmatched. The CDR3 protein is CATSDSRQGIRDEQYF. The CDR3 nucleotides read TGTGCCACCAGTGACTCCCGACAGGGCATTCGGGACGAGCAGTACTTC.

V is TRBV6-1 and J is TRBJ1-3; no clear D. V lost 2 bases to trimming and J lost 4 bases, with 15 bases between them. The CDR3 covers 16 residues. Per the germline V gene, CDR1 is MNHNS and CDR2 is SASEGT. The CDR3 DNA sequence: TGTGCCAGCAGTGAAAGGAATCCGGGTAACGGAAACACCATATATTTT. This gives the protein CASSERNPGNGNTIYF.

The chain combines TRBV7-9 with TRBJ1-2; 12 bases are a match to TRBD1. The CDR3 runs to 17 residues. V lost 1 base to trimming and J lost 6 bases; unmatched junction nucleotides: 9. The germline V gene encodes CDR1 SEHNR and CDR2 FQNEAQ (reference sequence). CDR3 in amino acids: CASSLDHSGTGGNGYTF. In DNA, the CDR3 is TGTGCCAGCAGCTTAGACCATTCGGGGACAGGGGGCAATGGCTACACCTTC.

A few counts support this clone. V is TRBV5-1 and J is TRBJ2-3; perhaps TRBD2 as D (5 bases). Germline assignment: CDR1 SGHRS and CDR2 YFSETQ. The CDR3 contains 16 residues. V was cut by 0 bases and J by 4 bases, with 15 bases left in between. As DNA, the CDR3 is TGCGCCAGCAGCTTGGGTCGGACTCCCTCCGCAGATACGCAGTATTTT. This gives the protein CASSLGRTPSADTQYF. Supplemented by reference TRBV5-1 and TRBJ2-3, the full variable domain reads KAGVTQTPRYLIKTRGQQVTLSCSPISGHRSVSWYQQTPGQGLQFLFEYFSETQRNKGNFPGRFSGRQFSNSRSEMNVSTLELGDSALYLCASSLGRTPSADTQYFGPGTRLTVL.

This clone showed up just a few times. The chain employs TRBV14 and TRBJ2-2; 8 bases line up with TRBD1. The junction had 4 bases not matched to a gene; V was cut back by 0 bases and J by 1 base. The length of the CDR3 is 17 residues. Germline CDR1 SGHDN, CDR2 FVKESK. The CDR3 DNA follows: TGTGCCAGCAGCCAAGATAAGGGGACAGGGAACACCGGGGAGCTGTTTTTT. This translates into CASSQDKGTGNTGELFF.